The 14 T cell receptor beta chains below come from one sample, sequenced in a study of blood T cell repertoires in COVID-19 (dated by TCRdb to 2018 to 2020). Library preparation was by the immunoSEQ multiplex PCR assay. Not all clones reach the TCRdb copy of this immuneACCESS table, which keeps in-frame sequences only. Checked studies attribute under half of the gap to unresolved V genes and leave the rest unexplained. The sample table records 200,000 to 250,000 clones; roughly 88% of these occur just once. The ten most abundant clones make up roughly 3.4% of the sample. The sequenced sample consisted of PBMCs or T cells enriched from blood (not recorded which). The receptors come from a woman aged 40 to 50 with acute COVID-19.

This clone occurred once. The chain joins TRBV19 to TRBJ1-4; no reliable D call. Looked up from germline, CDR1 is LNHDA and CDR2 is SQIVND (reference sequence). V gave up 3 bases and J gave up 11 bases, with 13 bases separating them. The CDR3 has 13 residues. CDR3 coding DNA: TGTGCCAGTAGTATTCGGCGGGGTGAGAAACTGTTTTTT. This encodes CASSIRRGEKLFF. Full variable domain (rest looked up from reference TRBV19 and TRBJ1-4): DGGITQSPKYLFRKEGQNVTLSCEQNLNHDAMYWYRQDPGQGLRLIYYSQIVNDFQKGDIAEGYSVSREKKESFPLTVTSAQKNPTAFYLCASSIRRGEKLFFGSGTQLSVL.

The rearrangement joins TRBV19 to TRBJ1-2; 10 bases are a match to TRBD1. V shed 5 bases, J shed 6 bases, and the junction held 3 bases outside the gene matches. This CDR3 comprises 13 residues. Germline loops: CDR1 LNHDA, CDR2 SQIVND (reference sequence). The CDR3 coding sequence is TGTGCCAGTAGTGAGACAGGGGGCGATGGCTACACCTTC. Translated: CASSETGGDGYTF.

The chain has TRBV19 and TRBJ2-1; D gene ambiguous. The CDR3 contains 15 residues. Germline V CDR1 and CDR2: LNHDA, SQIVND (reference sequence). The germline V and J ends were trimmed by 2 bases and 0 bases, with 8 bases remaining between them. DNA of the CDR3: TGTGCCAGTAGTATAATGGCTAGCTCCTACAATGAGCAGTTCTTC. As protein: CASSIMASSYNEQFF. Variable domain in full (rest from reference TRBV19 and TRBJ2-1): DGGITQSPKYLFRKEGQNVTLSCEQNLNHDAMYWYRQDPGQGLRLIYYSQIVNDFQKGDIAEGYSVSREKKESFPLTVTSAQKNPTAFYLCASSIMASSYNEQFFGPGTRLTVL.

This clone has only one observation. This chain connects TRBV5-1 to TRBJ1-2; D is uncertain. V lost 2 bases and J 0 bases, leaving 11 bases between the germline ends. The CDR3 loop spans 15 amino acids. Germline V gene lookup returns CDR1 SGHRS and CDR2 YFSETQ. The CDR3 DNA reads TGCGCCAGCAGCTTAGAAGGAGACTCTAACTATGGCTACACCTTC. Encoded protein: CASSLEGDSNYGYTF.

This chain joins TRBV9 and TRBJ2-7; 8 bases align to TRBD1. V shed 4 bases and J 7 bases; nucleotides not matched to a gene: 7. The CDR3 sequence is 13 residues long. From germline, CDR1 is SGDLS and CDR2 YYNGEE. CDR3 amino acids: CASSPGTGREQYF. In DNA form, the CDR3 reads TGTGCCAGCAGCCCCGGGACAGGCAGGGAGCAGTACTTC. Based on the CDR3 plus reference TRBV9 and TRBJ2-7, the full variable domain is DSGVTQTPKHLITATGQRVTLRCSPRSGDLSVYWYQQSLDQGLQFLIQYYNGEERAKGNILERFSAQQFPDLHSELNLSSLELGDSALYFCASSPGTGREQYFGPGTRLTVT.

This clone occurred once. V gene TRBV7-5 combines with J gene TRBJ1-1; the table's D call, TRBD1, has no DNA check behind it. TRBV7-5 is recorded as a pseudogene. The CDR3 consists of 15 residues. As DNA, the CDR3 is TGTGCCAGAAGCGACCTAAGGACAGGGGACACTGAAGCTTTCTTT. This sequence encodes CARSDLRTGDTEAFF.

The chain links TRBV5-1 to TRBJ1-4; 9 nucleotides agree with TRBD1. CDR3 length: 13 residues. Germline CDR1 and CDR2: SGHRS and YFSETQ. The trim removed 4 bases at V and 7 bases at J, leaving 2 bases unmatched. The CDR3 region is CASSQTGGEKLFF. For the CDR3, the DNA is TGCGCCAGCAGCCAGACAGGGGGTGAAAAACTGTTTTTT.

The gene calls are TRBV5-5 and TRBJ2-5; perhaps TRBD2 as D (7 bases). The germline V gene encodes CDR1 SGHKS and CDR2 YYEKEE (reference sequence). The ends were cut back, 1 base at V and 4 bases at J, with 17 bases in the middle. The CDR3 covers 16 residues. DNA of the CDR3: TGTGCCAGCAGCTTGCTGGGGCGGGGGCAGCGAGAGACCCAGTACTTC. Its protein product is CASSLLGRGQRETQYF.

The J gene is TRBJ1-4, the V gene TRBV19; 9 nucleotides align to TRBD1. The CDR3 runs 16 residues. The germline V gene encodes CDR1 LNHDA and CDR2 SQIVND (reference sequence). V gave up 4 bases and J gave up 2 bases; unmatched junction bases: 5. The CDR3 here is CASSRDRVLTNEKLFF. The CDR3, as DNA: TGTGCCAGTAGTAGGGACAGGGTACTGACTAATGAAAAACTGTTTTTT.

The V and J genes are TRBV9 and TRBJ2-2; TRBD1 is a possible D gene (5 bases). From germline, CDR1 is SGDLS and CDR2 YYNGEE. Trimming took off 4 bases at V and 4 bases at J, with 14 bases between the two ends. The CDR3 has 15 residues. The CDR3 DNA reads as TGTGCCAGCAGCACCGGAGACAGAAGCACCGGGGAGCTGTTTTTT. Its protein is CASSTGDRSTGELFF.

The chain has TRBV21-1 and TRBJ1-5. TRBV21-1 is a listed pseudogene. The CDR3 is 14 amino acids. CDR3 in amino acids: CASSKPFSDQPQHF. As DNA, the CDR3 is TGTGCCAGCAGCAAACCTTTTTCGGATCAGCCCCAGCATTTT.

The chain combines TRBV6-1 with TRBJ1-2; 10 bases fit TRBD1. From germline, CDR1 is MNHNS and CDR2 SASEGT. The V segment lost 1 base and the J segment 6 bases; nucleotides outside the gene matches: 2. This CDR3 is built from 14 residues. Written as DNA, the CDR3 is TGTGCCAGCAGTGAAGTGGGGACAGGGGATGGCTACACCTTC. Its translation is CASSEVGTGDGYTF.

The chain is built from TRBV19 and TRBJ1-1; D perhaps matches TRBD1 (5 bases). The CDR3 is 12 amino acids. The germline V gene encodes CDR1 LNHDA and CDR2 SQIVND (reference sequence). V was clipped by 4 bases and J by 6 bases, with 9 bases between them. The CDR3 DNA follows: TGTGCCAGTAGTAAGGGGCTGGCTGAAGCTTTCTTT. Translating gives CASSKGLAEAFF.

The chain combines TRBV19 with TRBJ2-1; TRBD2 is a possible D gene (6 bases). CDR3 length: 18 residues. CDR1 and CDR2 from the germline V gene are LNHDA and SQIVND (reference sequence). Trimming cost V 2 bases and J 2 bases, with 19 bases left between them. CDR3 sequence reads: CASSITGGQGSPYNEQFF. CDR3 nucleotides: TGTGCCAGTAGTATAACCGGAGGGCAGGGTAGTCCCTACAATGAGCAGTTCTTC.